These 10 T cell receptor beta chains came from one sample sequenced in a study of cytomegalovirus exposure and HLA in healthy donors. 60 Vbeta and 13 Jbeta primers were used in PCR. The repertoire was sequenced with immunoSEQ multiplex PCR; TCRdb's copy has only in-frame clones and lacks some. The data contain 180,000 or so clones, 70% to 90% of them seen just once; the ten biggest clones take up about 9.3%. Input material: PBMCs. These receptors were taken from a man aged 18 to 30 in good health and CMV-seropositive.

This rearrangement joins TRBV9 to TRBJ1-1; D not resolved. Germline V gives CDR1 SGDLS, CDR2 YYNGEE. The CDR3 is 15 amino acids. Deletions cut 0 bases from V and 3 bases from J, with 12 bases between. As DNA, the CDR3 is TGTGCCAGCAGCGTAGTTGGGTCTACAGACACTGAAGCTTTCTTT. Its translation: CASSVVGSTDTEAFF.

The chain combines TRBV12-5 with TRBJ2-2, with 9 bases that match TRBD1. Germline V gene data show CDR1 as LGHNT and CDR2 as FRNRAP. The CDR3 length is 15 residues. Unmatched junction bases numbered 6, after V lost 6 bases and J lost 4 bases. The CDR3 DNA is TGTGCTAGTGGCCCACAGGGGGCTGGCACCGGGGAGCTGTTTTTT. Translated, it gives CASGPQGAGTGELFF.

CDR3 sequence (DNA): TGTGCCAGCAGCCGCGGGGTGACCTACGAGCAGTACTTC. Amino acid sequence: CASSRGVTYEQYF. The chain uses TRBV11-2 and TRBJ2-7; a weak D match, TRBD2 (6 bases). V lost 5 bases and J lost 2, with 10 bases in between. The CDR3 runs 13 residues. Germline V gene sequence: CDR1 SGHAT, CDR2 FQNNGV.

This chain uses TRBV29-1 with TRBJ1-5, with D possibly TRBD1 on 5 matching bases. This CDR3 comprises 11 residues. CDR1 and CDR2 (germline): SQVTM, ANQGSEA. The V end was cut by 4 bases, the J end by 11 bases, with 12 bases between. The DNA for the CDR3 is TGCAGCGTTGGGGGGGAGGGGTCCCAGCATTTT. Translating it yields CSVGGEGSQHF.

This clone occurred once. The chain joins TRBV5-6 to TRBJ2-5; D is undetermined. The assigned J gene may be wrong: the sequence end matches TRBJ2-7 better. This CDR3 spans 13 amino acids. The germline gives CDR1 SGHDT, CDR2 YYEEEE. CDR3 sequence: CASSLRLLYEQYF. The CDR3 DNA reads TGTGCCAGCAGTCTCCGACTGCTCTACGAGCAGTACTTC.

The CDR3 here is CASSDRLAGAYNEQFF. The CDR3 nucleotides read TGTGCCAGCAGTGATCGACTAGCGGGGGCCTACAATGAGCAGTTCTTC. V and J are TRBV6-1 and TRBJ2-1; TRBD2 aligns across 12 bases. The CDR3 has 16 residues. Germline V lookup: CDR1 MNHNS, CDR2 SASEGT. Trimming cost V 3 bases and J 2 bases; bases outside gene matches: 2.

The chain combines TRBV6-5 with TRBJ1-5; 12 bases fit TRBD1. The V and J ends lost 5 bases and 4 bases, in that order; junction bases with no gene match: 3. The CDR3 covers 15 residues. Germline V gene lookup returns CDR1 MNHEY and CDR2 SVGAGI. The CDR3 here is CASSRDRGRNQPQHF. For the CDR3, the DNA is TGTGCCAGCAGTCGGGACAGGGGGCGTAATCAGCCCCAGCATTTT.

The V gene is TRBV9, the J gene TRBJ2-5; D is possibly TRBD1 (6 bases). Germline CDR1 is SGDLS and CDR2 is YYNGEE. Trimming pared 2 bases from V and 5 bases from J, leaving 13 bases between. The CDR3 covers 14 residues. The DNA for the CDR3 is TGTGCCAGCAGCGTTGGACAGAGGGTTGAGACCCAGTACTTC. It yields the protein CASSVGQRVETQYF.

The chain joins TRBV10-3 to TRBJ1-1, with 9 bases matching TRBD1. The V gene end was trimmed by 4 bases and the J gene end by 4 bases; junction bases not matched to a gene: 7. The CDR3 has 15 residues. Germline V gene lookup returns CDR1 ENHRY and CDR2 SYGVKD. CDR3 sequence: CAISGGQGWGTEAFF. The CDR3 DNA reads TGTGCCATCAGTGGGGGACAGGGATGGGGCACTGAAGCTTTCTTT.

This clone was seen a handful of times. The chain is built from TRBV30 and TRBJ1-1, with D hard to call. The CDR3 totals 12 residues. Germline V gene sequence: CDR1 GTSNPN, CDR2 SVGIG (reference sequence). CDR3 bases: TGTGCACGTGCGGCGTTGAACACTGAAGCTTTCTTT. Amino acids: CARAALNTEAFF.